This TCR beta chain was obtained from a study of blood T cell repertoires in COVID-19 (dated by TCRdb to the early 2020s). With respect to the entire study: Samples covering the acute and convalescent phases of COVID-19 were provided by collaborators in the United States, Italy and Spain. Where HLA class I and class II types were available, the types were taken from metadata supplied by the sample provider, not from assay-based typing. Deeply sampled blood TCRbeta repertoires from subjects exposed to, actively infected with, or recovered from COVID-19 were included in the dataset. The sample metadata nearly always contained a de-identified subject ID, COVID-19 status, age in years and sex. The material from the prospective study consisted of cDNA or gDNA derived from T cells, B-cell-depleted T cells, or PBMCs. Samples came from the ongoing ImmuneRACE study (first 160 participants) plus 1,254 subjects from 6 global collaborators. The repertoires were made available in a free public database intended to serve as a resource for research on the immune response to SARS-CoV-2.

The germline V end is reduced by 4 bases and the J end by 4 bases; junction bases left unmatched: 10. From its cysteine to its phenylalanine, the CDR3 spans 15 amino acids. CDR3 DNA only is kept here, 45 bases in frame from base 1. The germline V gene specifies SGHRS as CDR1 and YFSETQ as CDR2. Points on this clone: The antigen it recognizes is unknown. Base qualities are missing; no much larger clone stands one base away.

Summary of the overall study and its limitations: Clinical and demographic metadata were provided uncurated, with the amount varying by source and participant.

The collaborating institutions used their own protocols to collect whole blood in K2EDTA tubes. For TCRbeta analysis, collaborators shipped samples in one of three forms: frozen whole blood, isolated PBMCs, or DNA extracted from either of those sample types. TCRbeta CDR3 regions were amplified from genomic DNA using the immunoSEQ Assay, a bias-controlled multiplex PCR. As for how the authors treated the data: The number of nucleated cells in each sample was estimated by amplification of reference gene primers within the assay. To quantify the absolute abundance of each unique TCRbeta CDR3 rearrangement, sequence reads were collapsed and filtered. For each sample, productive Simpson clonality was calculated by taking the square root of Simpson's diversity index across productive rearrangements. The immuneACCESS repertoire file appears here via TCRdb, limited to in-frame rearrangements. These files lack a portion of the clones; in checked studies, under half of the deficit traces to unresolved V genes, and the cause of the others is not known. Clone size and V and J calls were adopted from that table, with D and trimming inferred from the DNA. The sample table shows roughly 250,000 clones, and approximately 90% are seen once. Around 3.5% of the sample is held by the ten biggest clonotypes.

The sequencing input was peripheral blood. The V and J segments used are TRBV5-1 and TRBJ1-2; TRBD1 agrees with 7 junctional bases. This TCR derives from a middle-aged woman with acute or convalescent COVID-19. The sequenced DNA is TGCGCCAGCAGCGCGCAACAGGGGCCCCTCTATGGCTACACCTTC. The translation is CASSAQQGPLYGYTF.